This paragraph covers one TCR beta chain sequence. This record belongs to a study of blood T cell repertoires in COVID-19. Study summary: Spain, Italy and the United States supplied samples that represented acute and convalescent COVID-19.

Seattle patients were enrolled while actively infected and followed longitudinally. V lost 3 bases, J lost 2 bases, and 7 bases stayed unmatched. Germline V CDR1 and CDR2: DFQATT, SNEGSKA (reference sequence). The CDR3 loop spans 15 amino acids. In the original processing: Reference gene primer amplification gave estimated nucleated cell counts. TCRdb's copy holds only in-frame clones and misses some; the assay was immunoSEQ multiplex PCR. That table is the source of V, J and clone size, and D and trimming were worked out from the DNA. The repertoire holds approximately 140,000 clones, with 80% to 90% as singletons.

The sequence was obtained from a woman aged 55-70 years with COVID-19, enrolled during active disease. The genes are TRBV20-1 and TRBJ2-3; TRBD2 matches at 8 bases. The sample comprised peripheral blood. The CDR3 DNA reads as TGCAGTGCTAGTTCCGGGCGGGGGGCCACAGATACGCAGTATTTT. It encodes CSASSGRGATDTQYF.